The 10 T cell receptor beta chains in this list originate from one sample, sequenced in a study of T-cell reconstitution after alpha-beta-depleted transplantation in children. Preparation of the TCRbeta library used unique molecular identifiers. TCRdb reprocessed the PCR reads with MiXCR, giving one entry per CDR3 protein. There are 900,000 or so distinct CDR3 sequences in the sample; 16% occur only once, and about 5% lies in the top ten. Sequencing was performed on PBMCs, mostly from graft donor cells, taken 360 days after TCRalphabeta/CD19-depleted stem cell transplant. These receptors all stem from a male patient younger than 18 who had a stem cell transplant for acute lymphoblastic leukemia, so the T cells may come from the graft donor.

The V call is TRBV4-1, the J call TRBJ1-3, with unresolved D. This CDR3 is 16 amino acids long. V was cut by 7 bases and J by 2 bases, with 18 bases left in between. Per germline, CDR1 MGHRA and CDR2 YSYEKL. This chain's CDR3 is CASTQTGLLTGNTIYF. The DNA for the CDR3 is TGCGCCAGCACGCAAACGGGATTACTAACTGGAAACACCATATATTTT.

The chain combines TRBV7-3 with TRBJ2-3, with D perhaps given as TRBD1 or TRBD2 (6 bases each). Trimming stripped 3 bases from V and 4 bases from J, with 11 bases between. The CDR3 length is 14 residues. CDR1 SGHTA and CDR2 FQGTGA come from the germline V gene. The CDR3 reads CASSFGGDADTQYF. CDR3 DNA sequence: TGTGCCAGCAGCTTCGGGGGCGATGCAGATACGCAGTATTTT.

The chain links TRBV14 to TRBJ2-7, with D possibly matching TRBD2 (6 bases). Trimming took 4 bases from V and 2 from J, leaving 15 bases between them. The CDR3 totals 15 residues. Germline V CDR1 and CDR2: SGHDN, FVKESK. The CDR3 protein is CASSPRAGLAYEQYF. The CDR3 region has the DNA TGTGCCAGCAGCCCCCGGGCGGGATTGGCCTACGAGCAGTACTTC.

This clonotype was seen a few times. The rearrangement joins TRBV20-1 to TRBJ2-3; D gene uncertain. Germline V gene lookup returns CDR1 DFQATT and CDR2 SNEGSKA (reference sequence). Trimming pared 5 bases from V and 4 bases from J, leaving 19 bases between. This CDR3 contains 15 residues. The CDR3 DNA follows: TGCAGTGCTCTAGTGCCCGCACGACCTGCAGATACGCAGTATTTT. This codes for CSALVPARPADTQYF.

The chain joins TRBV12-3 or TRBV12-4 to TRBJ2-1; D possibly matches TRBD1 or TRBD2 (5 bases each). The CDR3 runs to 15 residues. V was trimmed by 6 bases and J by 6 bases, leaving 18 bases between them. The CDR3 protein is CASSSGLWEGNEQFF. The CDR3 region has the DNA TGTGCCAGCAGCTCGGGGCTGTGGGAAGGCAATGAGCAGTTCTTC.

This clonotype was observed many times. The chain has TRBV4-2 and TRBJ2-5; TRBD2 matches 10 bases. Germline V gives CDR1 LGHNA, CDR2 YNFKEQ. With 3 bases clipped from V and 3 bases from J, the junction kept 7 bases outside the gene matches. CDR3 length: 16 amino acids. In DNA form, the CDR3 reads TGTGCCAGCAGCCAGCAGAGAGGACTAGCGGAAGAGACCCAGTACTTC. The encoded protein is CASSQQRGLAEETQYF.

This clonotype has ten or more counts. The chain recombines TRBV7-3 with TRBJ2-7; possibly TRBD1 or TRBD2 for D (5 bases each). In germline, CDR1 is SGHTA, CDR2 FQGTGA. This CDR3 is 13 amino acids long. The V gene lost 2 bases and the J gene lost 6 bases, with 11 bases spanning the gap. This chain's CDR3 is CASSLWPGTEQYF. CDR3 DNA: TGTGCCAGCAGCTTATGGCCGGGGACCGAGCAGTACTTC. Based on the CDR3 plus reference TRBV7-3 and TRBJ2-7, the full variable domain is GAGVSQTPSNKVTEKGKYVELRCDPISGHTALYWYRQSLGQGPEFLIYFQGTGAADDSGLPNDRFFAVRPEGSVSTLKIQRTERGDSAVYLCASSLWPGTEQYFGPGTRLTVT.

This clonotype was detected a few times. J is TRBJ2-1 and V is TRBV11-2; 10 nucleotides align to TRBD2. The CDR3 runs 18 residues. The germline CDR1 and CDR2 sequences are SGHAT and FQNNGV. J lost 1 base, V lost 1 base, and 7 bases had no gene match. The CDR3 DNA reads as TGTGCCAGCAGCTTAGGAGGACTAGCGGCCCTGTCCTACAATGAGCAGTTCTTC. Its translation: CASSLGGLAALSYNEQFF.

Turning to this clonotype: The conserved phenylalanine or tryptophan normally closing the CDR3 is absent here, so this likely arose from a read error. The chain combines TRBV12-3 or TRBV12-4 with TRBJ2-7; D may correspond to TRBD1 or TRBD2 (6 bases each). Trimming pared 4 bases from V and 7 bases from J, leaving 20 bases between. The CDR3 runs 15 residues. CDR3 amino acids: CASSSDRSPGGEQYI. The CDR3, as DNA: TGTGCCAGCAGTTCTGACAGGTCCCCTGGGGGGGAGCAGTACATC.

To note about this clonotype: The CDR3 ends on some other residue instead of the conserved phenylalanine or tryptophan, so this is likely a read error. This rearrangement joins TRBV12-3 or TRBV12-4 to TRBJ1-6, with D perhaps matching TRBD1 (6 bases). This CDR3 contains 16 residues. V was pared by 6 bases and J by 7 bases, with 19 bases between. This CDR3 is CASRHLQGIKNSPLHS. DNA for the CDR3: TGTGCCAGCAGGCATCTCCAGGGGATTAAGAATTCACCCCTCCACTCT.